The next 13 T cell receptor beta chains were all read from a single sample in a study of metastatic and nonmetastatic thyroid tumors. Using MiXCR, TCRdb re-called clones from the PCR reads. The table lists 30,000 to 35,000 clones, more than 15% of them singletons. Among the patients, none had received any treatment before thyroid surgery. Sequencing was performed on blood. These receptors originate from a female donor with papillary thyroid cancer or a benign thyroid nodule (not recorded which). Some clones in this sample may be carry-over from other donors' samples.

This clone was seen repeatedly, ten times or more. The V gene is TRBV20-1, the J gene TRBJ1-2; 7 bases fit TRBD1. V was pared by 6 bases and J by 0 bases, with 7 bases of the junction left unmatched. CDR1 DFQATT and CDR2 SNEGSKA come from the germline V gene (reference sequence). This CDR3 is 14 amino acids long. CDR3 residues: CSASGDRSNYGYTF. For the CDR3, the DNA is TGCAGTGCAAGCGGGGACAGATCTAACTATGGCTACACCTTC.

This clone was seen only a few times. The chain is built from TRBV6-2 or TRBV6-3 and TRBJ2-2; the D is unclear. The V gene lost 6 bases and the J gene lost 9 bases, with 8 bases spanning the gap. Per the germline V gene, CDR1 is MNHEY and CDR2 is SVGEGT. CDR3 length: 11 residues. The CDR3 here is CASRNFRELFF. The DNA for the CDR3 is TGTGCCAGCAGAAACTTCCGGGAGCTGTTTTTT.

This chain connects TRBV5-1 to TRBJ2-7; D is possibly TRBD1 (5 bases). Germline assignment: CDR1 SGHRS and CDR2 YFSETQ. The CDR3 spans 14 residues. V lost 2 bases and J 0 bases, leaving 9 bases between the germline ends. The CDR3 region has the DNA TGCGCCAGCAGCTTTGACAGATCCTCCTACGAGCAGTACTTC. Its protein is CASSFDRSSYEQYF.

The genes are TRBV4-1 and TRBJ2-7, with 13 bases lining up with TRBD2. The CDR3 runs to 15 residues. Germline V gene sequence: CDR1 MGHRA, CDR2 YSYEKL. Germline trimming cut 2 bases from V and 12 bases from J; bases unmatched to any gene: 10. The CDR3 is CASSQPGGLAGERYF. The CDR3 coding sequence is TGCGCCAGCAGCCAACCCGGTGGACTAGCGGGAGAAAGGTACTTC.

This clone was seen only a few times. J is TRBJ2-3 and V is TRBV6-5; unclear D gene. Trimming took 2 bases from V and 2 from J, leaving 8 bases between them. CDR1 is MNHEY and CDR2 is SVGAGI in the germline V gene. This CDR3 comprises 14 residues. The CDR3 is CASSYGHATDTQYF. The CDR3 DNA reads as TGTGCCAGCAGTTACGGCCACGCCACAGATACGCAGTATTTT.

This clone occurred many times. The rearrangement uses TRBV19 and TRBJ1-1, with 8 bases aligning to TRBD1. CDR3 length: 14 residues. The germline gives CDR1 LNHDA, CDR2 SQIVND (reference sequence). The V segment lost 5 bases and the J segment 2 bases; nucleotides outside the gene matches: 4. DNA for the CDR3: TGTGCCAGTAGTCCGGACAGGGACAACACTGAAGCTTTCTTT. Residues: CASSPDRDNTEAFF.

The V and J genes are TRBV20-1 and TRBJ1-5; 8 bases map to TRBD1. V lost 4 bases, J lost 6 bases, and 5 bases stayed unmatched. There are 13 residues in the CDR3. CDR1 and CDR2 from the germline V gene are DFQATT and SNEGSKA (reference sequence). The CDR3 is CSATTGVGQPQHF. As DNA, the CDR3 is TGCAGTGCTACGACAGGGGTAGGTCAGCCCCAGCATTTT.

This clone was recorded many times. The chain combines TRBV24-1 with TRBJ1-5, with D perhaps matching TRBD1 (6 bases). V was shortened by 3 bases and J by 5 bases, with 16 bases between the two germline ends. The CDR3 spans 16 residues. Germline lookup yields CDR1 KGHDR and CDR2 SFDVKD. CDR3 in DNA: TGTGCCACCAGTGATCCACAACAGGGAAACGATCAGCCCCAGCATTTT. Protein sequence: CATSDPQQGNDQPQHF.

The rearrangement links TRBV19 to TRBJ2-7; D perhaps matches TRBD1 (5 bases). The germline V gene encodes CDR1 LNHDA and CDR2 SQIVND (reference sequence). The V gene lost 7 bases and the J gene lost 3 bases, with 10 bases spanning the gap. This CDR3 has 12 residues. The CDR3: CASKNRNYEQYF. CDR3 in DNA: TGTGCCAGTAAAAACAGGAACTACGAGCAGTACTTC.

This clone occurred many times. The genes are TRBV20-1 and TRBJ2-7; D is possibly TRBD1 (7 bases). CDR3 size: 13 residues. Trimming pared 6 bases from V and 0 bases from J, leaving 12 bases between. CDR1 DFQATT and CDR2 SNEGSKA come from the germline V gene (reference sequence). The CDR3 nucleotides read TGCAGTGCGCGGGACAGATTCTCCTACGAGCAGTACTTC. Protein: CSARDRFSYEQYF.

This clone came up many times. This chain uses TRBV5-5 with TRBJ2-4, with 7 bases aligning to TRBD2. The CDR3 sequence is 15 residues long. V trimming: 7 bases; J trimming: 0 bases; junction bases outside the gene matches: 7. CDR1 and CDR2 from the germline V gene are SGHKS and YYEKEE (reference sequence). Here the CDR3 reads CASASSGLAKNIQYF. For the CDR3, the DNA is TGTGCCAGCGCCTCTAGCGGTCTAGCCAAAAACATTCAGTACTTC.

This clone was detected only a few times. A much larger clone lies one base from this, so it may be a read error. CDR3 bases: TGTGCCAGCAGCTTGACGTCCGTGACAGGGCCCTTCTACGAGCAGTACTTC. Residues: CASSLTSVTGPFYEQYF. This rearrangement joins TRBV5-4 to TRBJ2-7, with 7 bases that match TRBD1. CDR3 length: 17 amino acids. V lost 1 base and J lost 3; bases outside the gene matches: 13. CDR1 and CDR2 from the germline V gene are SGHNT and YYREEE (reference sequence). Full variable domain (missing parts from reference TRBV5-4 and TRBJ2-7): ETGVTQSPTHLIKTRGQQVTLRCSSQSGHNTVSWYQQALGQGPQFIFQYYREEENGRGNFPPRFSGLQFPNYSSELNVNALELDDSALYLCASSLTSVTGPFYEQYFGPGTRLTVT.

This clone was picked up many times. This chain uses TRBV4-1 with TRBJ2-1; TRBD2 might be the D (6 bases). Trimming shortened V by 1 base and J by 0 bases, and 13 bases separated the two germline ends. The CDR3 runs 17 residues. The germline gives CDR1 MGHRA, CDR2 YSYEKL. The CDR3 nucleotides are TGCGCCAGCAGCCAAGGGTGGGGCGGGAACTCCTACAATGAGCAGTTCTTC. Translating gives CASSQGWGGNSYNEQFF.